These 29 T cell receptor beta chains were all obtained from the same sample, sequenced in a study of CD8 T cells in ankylosing spondylitis. The antigens of these receptors remain unknown. Study findings and constraints: In ankylosing spondylitis blood, a motif of roughly 8 highly homologous TCR beta variants appeared characteristic.

Each CDR3 protein gets one entry after TCRdb re-called the 5' RACE reads with MiXCR. This table has about 420,000 distinct CDR3 sequences, about 22% appearing once. The sequencing sample was made of blood, either unsorted or a sorted T cell fraction (not recorded which). The receptors were sampled from a male donor with ankylosing spondylitis.

This clonotype was counted a few times. Because the CDR3's place on the DNA is in doubt, the DNA is left out and the CDR3 is given as listed by TCRdb. The rearrangement links TRBV5-1 to TRBJ2-2; the table's D call, TRBD1, has no DNA check behind it. CDR1 SGHRS and CDR2 YFSETQ come from the germline V gene. The CDR3 spans 13 amino acids, including both terminal residues. CDR3 residues: CASSFGPGGELFF.

This clonotype was detected only a few times. The genes are TRBV3-1 and TRBJ1-2, with TRBD1 matching over 8 bases. Germline CDR1 reads LGHDT; CDR2 reads YNNKEL (reference sequence). V was clipped by 7 bases and J by 7 bases; unmatched bases: 8. The CDR3 is made up of 13 amino acids. CDR3 DNA sequence: TGTGCCAGCACCACCGCGACAGGGGTTGGCTACACCTTC. Protein: CASTTATGVGYTF. The entire variable domain, with the rest obtained from reference TRBV3-1 and TRBJ1-2, is as follows: DTAVSQTPKYLVTQMGNDKSIKCEQNLGHDTMYWYKQDSKKFLKIMFSYNNKELIINETVPNRFSPKSPDKAHLNLHINSLELGDSAVYFCASTTATGVGYTFGSGTRLTVV.

The chain joins TRBV29-1 to TRBJ2-5; TRBD1 or TRBD2 may be the D gene (6 bases each). Germline-derived CDR1 and CDR2 are SQVTM and ANQGSEA. Trimming removed 4 bases at V and 4 bases at J, with 28 bases between. The CDR3 spans 18 residues. CDR3 sequence (DNA): TGCAGCGTTGCCCCCCTTAAGGGGGGCTGGGGGGAGATAGAGACCCAGTACTTC. Protein sequence: CSVAPLKGGWGEIETQYF. Complete variable domain (other parts from reference TRBV29-1 and TRBJ2-5): SAVISQKPSRDICQRGTSLTIQCQVDSQVTMMFWYRQQPGQSLTLIATANQGSEATYESGFVIDKFPISRPNLTFSTLTVSNMSPEDSSIYLCSVAPLKGGWGEIETQYFGPGTRLLVL.

The rearrangement links TRBV20-1 to TRBJ1-2; D not resolved. Germline assignment: CDR1 DFQATT and CDR2 SNEGSKA (reference sequence). This CDR3 is 13 amino acids long. The V end lost 3 bases, the J end lost 8 bases, and 16 bases lay between the germline ends. CDR3 amino acids: CSASFGVDGGYTF. The DNA of the CDR3 is TGCAGTGCTAGCTTCGGGGTGGATGGAGGCTACACCTTC.

J is TRBJ2-7 and V is TRBV20-1; D is perhaps TRBD1 or TRBD2 (5 bases each). This CDR3 spans 12 amino acids. Germline assignment: CDR1 DFQATT and CDR2 SNEGSKA (reference sequence). The V gene lost 6 bases and the J gene lost 7 bases, with 16 bases spanning the gap. This CDR3 reads CSARGGTGEQYF. The CDR3, as DNA: TGCAGTGCGAGGGGTGGGACGGGGGAGCAGTACTTC.

This clonotype has a handful of counts. The genes are TRBV2 and TRBJ2-3; D unresolved. Germline lookup yields CDR1 SNHLY and CDR2 FYNNEI. This CDR3 region has 15 residues. The ends were cut back, 6 bases at V and 0 bases at J, with 13 bases in the middle. The CDR3 region is CASRLLLGSTDTQYF. CDR3 nucleotides: TGTGCCAGCAGACTCCTCCTGGGGAGCACAGATACGCAGTATTTT.

This clonotype was counted between two and nine times. The chain links TRBV28 to TRBJ2-3, with D tentatively TRBD1 (5 bases). V was cut by 7 bases and J by 1 base, with 12 bases left in between. The CDR3 is made up of 14 amino acids. In germline, CDR1 is MDHEN, CDR2 SYDVKM. CDR3 bases: TGTGCCAGCACGACAGAAATTGGCACAGATACGCAGTATTTT. Translating gives CASTTEIGTDTQYF.

In its sample, this clonotype was seen a few times. V usage is TRBV6-1 and J usage is TRBJ1-4; the match to TRBD1 covers 8 bases. The CDR3 contains 14 residues. V shed 6 bases, J shed 6 bases, and the junction held 6 bases outside the gene matches. Per germline, CDR1 MNHNS and CDR2 SASEGT. In nucleotides, the CDR3 is TGTGCCAGCAGAGCCAGGGGGCGGGATGAAAAACTGTTTTTT. Protein sequence: CASRARGRDEKLFF.

The chain uses TRBV7-3 and TRBJ2-2; a possible D gene is TRBD2 (6 bases). V dropped 5 bases and J dropped 7 bases, with 17 bases sitting between them. Germline V gene data show CDR1 as SGHTA and CDR2 as FQGTGA. The CDR3 runs 15 residues. As DNA, the CDR3 is TGTGCCAGCAGCCCCGGCCGCCTCGGGGGCGGGGAGCTGTTTTTT. Its translation: CASSPGRLGGGELFF. Together with reference TRBV7-3 and TRBJ2-2, the CDR3 gives the full variable domain: GAGVSQTPSNKVTEKGKYVELRCDPISGHTALYWYRQSLGQGPEFLIYFQGTGAADDSGLPNDRFFAVRPEGSVSTLKIQRTERGDSAVYLCASSPGRLGGGELFFGEGSRLTVL.

This clonotype was observed a few times. The CDR3, as DNA: TGCAGTGCTTTCGCGGGAACAGAAACCTACGAGCAGTACTTC. Residues: CSAFAGTETYEQYF. The chain has TRBV20-1 and TRBJ2-7, with D possibly being TRBD2 (6 bases). From germline, CDR1 is DFQATT and CDR2 SNEGSKA (reference sequence). The V gene lost 5 bases and the J gene lost 2 bases, with 16 bases spanning the gap. CDR3 length: 14 residues.

The genes are TRBV7-9 and TRBJ2-5; D gene unclear. The V end was cut by 3 bases, the J end by 5 bases, with 10 bases between. CDR1 and CDR2 (germline): SEHNR, FQNEAQ (reference sequence). This CDR3 region has 13 residues. The CDR3 loop reads CASSFENLETQYF. CDR3 sequence (DNA): TGTGCCAGCAGCTTTGAGAATTTGGAGACCCAGTACTTC.

This clonotype appeared a few times. The chain carries TRBV5-1 and TRBJ2-7, with D maybe TRBD1 (5 bases). CDR1 and CDR2 from the germline V gene are SGHRS and YFSETQ. Trimming took 5 bases from V and 3 from J, leaving 12 bases between them. The CDR3 has 13 amino acids. The CDR3 DNA sequence: TGCGCCAGCAGTCAAGGGGAAGGCTACGAGCAGTACTTC. Protein: CASSQGEGYEQYF.

The rearrangement links TRBV20-1 to TRBJ2-3; no clear D gene. Trimming cost V 3 bases and J 6 bases, with 13 bases left between them. Germline V gives CDR1 DFQATT, CDR2 SNEGSKA (reference sequence). The CDR3 length is 13 residues. CDR3 loop: CSASVWGMDTQYF. The CDR3 DNA follows: TGCAGTGCTAGTGTTTGGGGAATGGATACGCAGTATTTT.

This rearrangement joins TRBV4-1 to TRBJ1-4, with D tentatively TRBD1 (6 bases). V was cut by 1 base and J by 4 bases, with 13 bases left in between. The CDR3 is 16 amino acids. Germline V gene data show CDR1 as MGHRA and CDR2 as YSYEKL. The CDR3 region is CASSQVLGAINEKLFF. In DNA form, the CDR3 reads TGCGCCAGCAGCCAAGTACTGGGGGCGATTAATGAAAAACTGTTTTTT.

This clonotype has a count of ten or more. The chain joins TRBV20-1 to TRBJ1-1; the D is unclear. The length of the CDR3 is 15 residues. V dropped 6 bases and J dropped 11 bases, with 28 bases sitting between them. Looked up from germline, CDR1 is DFQATT and CDR2 is SNEGSKA (reference sequence). The CDR3 nucleotides read TGCAGTGCGCCGACGCGGATCTCCTCCTTAGGAACGGCTTTCTTT. Translating it yields CSAPTRISSLGTAFF.

V gene TRBV9 combines with J gene TRBJ2-7; a weak D match, TRBD2 (6 bases). V dropped 2 bases and J dropped 2 bases, with 17 bases sitting between them. The CDR3 spans 16 residues. Germline lookup yields CDR1 SGDLS and CDR2 YYNGEE. The CDR3 DNA reads TGTGCCAGCAGCGTGACCAAATTGGCGGGGACCTACGAGCAGTACTTC. Amino acid sequence: CASSVTKLAGTYEQYF.

The chain combines TRBV5-1 with TRBJ1-4; D gene unclear. Per germline, CDR1 SGHRS and CDR2 YFSETQ. V was trimmed by 1 base and J by 8 bases, leaving 15 bases between them. The CDR3 sequence is 15 residues long. The CDR3 reads CASSLNPLIGEKLFF. The CDR3 bases are TGCGCCAGCAGCTTGAATCCCCTTATCGGAGAAAAACTGTTTTTT.

The gene calls are TRBV4-1 and TRBJ1-5, with TRBD1 matching 8 bases. The CDR3 has 16 amino acids. Per germline, CDR1 MGHRA and CDR2 YSYEKL. V lost 1 base, J lost 3 bases, and 5 bases stayed unmatched. For the CDR3, the DNA is TGCGCCAGCAGCCAAGTTTGGACAGGGAACAATCAGCCCCAGCATTTT. Translation gives CASSQVWTGNNQPQHF.

The chain employs TRBV5-1 and TRBJ2-4, with 9 bases aligning to TRBD1. Germline V gives CDR1 SGHRS, CDR2 YFSETQ. This CDR3 is 16 amino acids long. Losses at the gene ends were 1 base for V and 9 bases for J; bases not matched to a gene: 11. The CDR3, as DNA: TGCGCCAGCAGCTTGACCCCCGGGACAGGGTTATCCATTCAGTACTTC. Translation gives CASSLTPGTGLSIQYF.

This clonotype was recorded many times. This chain uses TRBV6-5 with TRBJ1-5; D unresolved. With 4 bases removed from V and 4 bases from J, the gap between germline ends came to 14 bases. CDR3 size: 15 residues. Germline V gives CDR1 MNHEY, CDR2 SVGAGI. CDR3 amino acids: CASSFPREWNQPQHF. CDR3 sequence (DNA): TGTGCCAGCAGTTTCCCGAGGGAGTGGAATCAGCCCCAGCATTTT.

This clonotype was seen a few times. The genes are TRBV6-5 and TRBJ2-1, with D uncertain. CDR1 is MNHEY and CDR2 is SVGAGI in the germline V gene. The CDR3 contains 15 residues. Trimming took off 2 bases at V and 0 bases at J, with 8 bases between the two ends. CDR3 bases: TGTGCCAGCAGTTACGGGGTCAGCTCCTACAATGAGCAGTTCTTC. It specifies CASSYGVSSYNEQFF.

This clonotype has more than one count but fewer than ten. The CDR3 sequence: CASSLGESTEAFF. The CDR3 coding sequence is TGTGCCAGCAGCTTAGGGGAGAGCACTGAAGCTTTCTTT. This chain uses TRBV7-2 with TRBJ1-1; D gene ambiguous. V lost 1 base, J lost 4 bases, and 7 bases lay in between. The CDR3 contains 13 residues. The germline V gene has CDR1 SGHTA and CDR2 FQGNSA.

This clonotype was counted a few times. V is TRBV7-9 and J is TRBJ2-5, with TRBD2 matching over 11 bases. Germline CDR1 and CDR2: SEHNR and FQNEAQ (reference sequence). J gave up 3 bases and V 5 bases, and 11 bases lay outside the gene matches. The CDR3 has 17 amino acids. The chain's CDR3 is CASSVRGRGLAEETQYF. The CDR3 DNA is TGTGCCAGCAGCGTTCGAGGGAGGGGACTAGCGGAAGAGACCCAGTACTTC.

This clonotype was observed a few times. The CDR3 DNA reads as TGTGCCAGCAGTGTGGGACAGGGCGGTCACCTTAGCAATCAGCCCCAGCATTTT. This translates into CASSVGQGGHLSNQPQHF. The chain links TRBV12-3 or TRBV12-4 to TRBJ1-5; 9 bases are a match to TRBD1. This CDR3 region has 18 residues. V shed 5 bases, J shed 0 bases, and the junction held 11 bases outside the gene matches.

This clonotype has ten or more counts. This sequence joins TRBV7-6 and TRBJ2-3; the D is unclear. Germline V gene lookup returns CDR1 SGHVS and CDR2 FNYEAQ. The CDR3 totals 16 residues. Trimming cost V 4 bases and J 0 bases, with 14 bases left between them. CDR3 amino acids: CASSSSDGYSTDTQYF. In DNA, the CDR3 is TGTGCCAGCAGCTCCTCAGACGGATACAGCACAGATACGCAGTATTTT.

The chain carries TRBV7-6 and TRBJ2-7, with 7 positions matching TRBD2. Germline V lookup: CDR1 SGHVS, CDR2 FNYEAQ. V dropped 5 bases and J dropped 3; count of bases not matched to a gene: 13. There are 16 residues in the CDR3. CDR3 sequence: CASSPSSRGLLYEQYF. In DNA form, the CDR3 reads TGTGCCAGCAGCCCTAGTAGCCGGGGACTACTCTACGAGCAGTACTTC.

The rearrangement links TRBV11-3 to TRBJ2-6; 8 bases map to TRBD1. Trimming took 1 base from V and 4 from J; bases not matched to a gene: 3. There are 16 residues in the CDR3. CDR1 and CDR2 from the germline V gene are SGHNT and YENEEA. The CDR3 bases are TGTGCCAGCAGCTTAGGACAGGGGTCGGGGGCCAACGTCCTGACTTTC. This translates into CASSLGQGSGANVLTF.

The chain is built from TRBV4-1 and TRBJ2-1; D call uncertain. V was cut by 4 bases and J by 2 bases, with 12 bases left in between. Germline assignment: CDR1 MGHRA and CDR2 YSYEKL. CDR3 length: 15 residues. CDR3 amino acids: CASSLDDKAYNEQFF. The CDR3, as DNA: TGCGCCAGCAGCCTCGATGACAAAGCCTACAATGAGCAGTTCTTC.

This clonotype was picked up many times. The chain joins TRBV5-6 to TRBJ1-5, with unresolved D. Trimming removed 4 bases from V and 5 bases from J, with 10 bases in between. Germline assignment: CDR1 SGHDT and CDR2 YYEEEE. The CDR3 sequence is 13 residues long. CDR3 in amino acids: CASSLNRDQPQHF. The CDR3 DNA sequence: TGTGCCAGCAGCCTAAACCGGGATCAGCCCCAGCATTTT.